This is a list of T cell receptor beta chains from one sample in a study of blood T cell repertoires in COVID-19. The data were produced by immunoSEQ multiplex PCR, yet TCRdb's version contains in-frame clones alone and is incomplete. The top ten hold around 7.8% of the sample, which has around 230,000 clones, 87% seen once. Sequencing was performed on peripheral blood. The receptor set was obtained from a man aged 60-69 years who had recovered from COVID-19. Each CDR3 is given with its conserved first and last residue. The D gene is left open where the match is weak. A row's size may be missing; if present it is once, few, many or a size class.

>TRBV30|-|TRBJ2-7|TRBD1
CACSSKDRGQAYEQYF
TGTGCCTGCTCGTCCAAGGACAGGGGTCAAGCCTACGAGCAGTACTTC
>TRBV5-1|-|TRBJ1-2|-
CASSSDSQTYGYTF
TGCGCCAGCAGCTCGGACAGCCAAACTTATGGCTACACCTTC
>TRBV2|-|TRBJ1-2|TRBD1
CASVRDRGMNGYTF
TGTGCCAGCGTCCGGGACAGGGGAATGAATGGCTACACCTTC
>TRBV7-9|-|TRBJ1-2|-
CASSLDPRIHGYTF
TGTGCCAGCAGCTTAGACCCCAGAATCCATGGCTACACCTTC
>TRBV30|-|TRBJ1-1|-
CAWSRGTNTEAFF
TGTGCCTGGAGTCGCGGGACGAACACTGAAGCTTTCTTT
>TRBV5-1|-|TRBJ2-5|-
CASSLIGSSVWTQYF
TGCGCCAGCAGCTTGATCGGGTCCTCGGTGTGGACCCAGTACTTC
>TRBV5-1|-|TRBJ2-3|-
CASSLGSSTDTQYF
TGCGCCAGCAGCTTGGGCAGTAGCACAGATACGCAGTATTTT
>TRBV18|-|TRBJ1-5|-
CASSPTGAVQPQHF
TGTGCCAGCTCACCGACAGGAGCTGTTCAGCCCCAGCATTTT
>TRBV5-1|-|TRBJ2-3|TRBD2
CASSLTGGSDTQYF
TGCGCCAGCAGCTTGACGGGGGGGTCAGATACGCAGTATTTT
>TRBV3-1/TRBV3-2|-|TRBJ2-3|TRBD2
CASSQASGAVPDTQYF
TGTGCCAGCAGCCAAGCTAGCGGGGCCGTGCCAGATACGCAGTATTTT
>TRBV5-1|-|TRBJ1-4|TRBD1
CASSYDRVEKLFF
TGCGCCAGCAGCTACGACAGGGTGGAAAAACTGTTTTTT
>TRBV19|-|TRBJ1-4|-
CASSWGPGPNEKLFF
TGTGCCAGTAGTTGGGGGCCTGGGCCTAATGAAAAACTGTTTTTT
>TRBV19|-|TRBJ2-7|TRBD1
CASSSPQGFPPYEQYF
TGTGCCAGTAGTTCACCACAGGGGTTTCCACCCTACGAGCAGTACTTC
>TRBV20-1|-|TRBJ1-2|-
CSASISIYGYTF
TGCAGTGCTAGTATCAGTATCTATGGCTACACCTTC
>TRBV5-1|-|TRBJ2-5|-
CASSTVGGGGETQYF
TGCGCCAGCAGCACCGTAGGGGGGGGTGGAGAGACCCAGTACTTC
>TRBV30|-|TRBJ1-3|TRBD1
CAWKRKGANPNTIYF
TGTGCCTGGAAGAGAAAGGGGGCGAATCCAAACACCATATATTTT
>TRBV9|few|TRBJ1-6|TRBD1
CASSVGETGNSPLHF
TGTGCCAGCAGCGTAGGCGAGACAGGGAACTCACCCCTCCACTTT
>TRBV5-1|-|TRBJ1-4|-
CASSHGRGTEKLFF
TGCGCCAGCAGCCACGGGAGAGGAACTGAAAAACTGTTTTTT
>TRBV6-5|-|TRBJ1-2|-
CASRTGSNYGYTF
TGTGCCAGCAGAACCGGGAGTAACTATGGCTACACCTTC
>TRBV7-8|-|TRBJ1-5|TRBD1
CASSLDQGGNQPQHF
TGTGCCAGCAGCTTGGACCAGGGGGGCAATCAGCCCCAGCATTTT
>TRBV2|-|TRBJ2-2|TRBD1
CASSGDRGVAGELFF
TGTGCCAGCAGTGGGGACAGGGGTGTGGCCGGGGAGCTGTTTTTT
>TRBV30|-|TRBJ1-1|-
CAWTWNTEAFF
TGTGCCTGGACCTGGAACACTGAAGCTTTCTTT
>TRBV11-2|-|TRBJ2-7|-
CASSLDTGGGEQYF
TGTGCCAGCAGCTTAGATACCGGGGGAGGAGAGCAGTACTTC
>TRBV15|-|TRBJ2-1|-
CATSVIRRADEQFF
TGTGCCACCAGCGTCATCCGGAGGGCCGATGAGCAGTTCTTC
>TRBV6-6|-|TRBJ1-2|-
CASSYWGGAGDGYTF
TGTGCCAGCAGTTACTGGGGGGGCGCAGGTGATGGCTACACCTTC
>TRBV2|-|TRBJ1-2|-
CARGRDNYGYTF
TGTGCCAGGGGGCGCGATAACTATGGCTACACCTTC
>TRBV5-6|-|TRBJ2-1|TRBD1
CASSSKGQGNLYNEQFF
TGTGCCAGCAGCTCCAAAGGACAGGGGAACCTATACAATGAGCAGTTCTTC
>TRBV6-5|-|TRBJ1-2|-
CASTFLRNYGYTF
TGTGCCAGCACCTTCCTGAGAAACTATGGCTACACCTTC
>TRBV19|-|TRBJ2-3|TRBD2
CASSIPAGGVDTQYF
TGTGCCAGTAGTATACCAGCGGGGGGGGTAGATACGCAGTATTTT
>TRBV28|-|TRBJ2-2|-
CASRSAGVPPGELFF
TGTGCCAGCAGATCGGCAGGGGTACCCCCCGGGGAGCTGTTTTTT
>TRBV18|-|TRBJ1-1|-
CASSPSAAMNTEAFF
TGTGCCAGCTCACCGTCCGCGGCGATGAACACTGAAGCTTTCTTT
>TRBV4-1|few|TRBJ1-6|-
CASSQVLNSPLHF
TGCGCCAGCAGCCAAGTCCTTAATTCACCCCTCCACTTT
>TRBV28|-|TRBJ2-4|-
CASSLNRDRHIQYF
TGTGCCAGCAGTCTGAACAGGGATCGGCACATTCAGTACTTC
>TRBV2|few|TRBJ2-3|TRBD2
CASSGLAGGVDTQYF
TGTGCCAGCAGTGGGCTAGCGGGGGGCGTGGATACGCAGTATTTT
>TRBV18|-|TRBJ1-1|-
CASSPPSRGAETEAFF
TGTGCCAGCTCACCGCCTTCGCGGGGGGCGGAAACTGAAGCTTTCTTT
>TRBV15|-|TRBJ1-5|TRBD1
CATNRNRGLSNQPQHF
TGTGCCACCAACCGGAACAGGGGGCTGAGCAATCAGCCCCAGCATTTT
>TRBV2|few|TRBJ2-5|-
CASSRGLLQETQYF
TGTGCCAGCAGTCGGGGACTTCTACAAGAGACCCAGTACTTC
>TRBV11-2|-|TRBJ1-2|TRBD1
CASSRTGEVYGYTF
TGTGCCAGCAGCCGGACAGGGGAAGTATATGGCTACACCTTC